This section outlines one T cell receptor (beta chain) sequence together with its context. The antigen is not known. The entry originates in a study of OX40 agonist ivuxolimab in advanced cancers. Study-level results: The average count of expanded clones was higher among CD8+ T cells than among CD4+.

Germline CDR1 and CDR2: SGHTA and FQGNSA. The ends lost 1 base at V and 9 bases at J; junction bases unmatched: 8. The CDR3 is made up of 17 amino acids. Generated by immunoSEQ multiplex PCR, the TCRdb table keeps only in-frame clones and is missing some. The sample records about 95,000 clones, 91% being singletons. This receptor was identified in an adult with an advanced solid tumor such as melanoma, head and neck, liver or kidney cancer. The source was CD4+ or CD8+ T cells sorted from blood, collected in a trial of the OX40 agonist ivuxolimab. This chain joins TRBV7-2 and TRBJ2-1; 14 bases align to TRBD2. CDR3 protein: CASSLVGGLAGVGEQFF. The CDR3 region has the DNA TGTGCCAGCAGCTTAGTGGGGGGACTAGCGGGAGTAGGTGAGCAGTTCTTC. Filled out from reference TRBV7-2 and TRBJ2-1, the complete variable domain reads GAGVSQSPSNKVTEKGKDVELRCDPISGHTALYWYRQSLGQGLEFLIYFQGNSAPDKSGLPSDRFSAERTGGSVSTLTIQRTQQEDSAVYLCASSLVGGLAGVGEQFFGPGTRLTVL.